This T cell receptor beta chain was profiled in a study of response to subunit inactivated influenza vaccine. MiXCR was run by TCRdb on the RT-PCR reads, yielding one entry per CDR3 protein. This sample has 500,000 or so distinct CDR3 sequences; 10% to 11% occur once, and the top ten carry 12%. V was shortened by 0 bases and J by 2 bases, with 7 bases between the two germline ends. The CDR3 sequence is 14 residues long. CDR1 LNHNV and CDR2 YYDKDF come from the germline V gene (reference sequence). A few counts support this clonotype. This chain joins TRBV15 and TRBJ2-5; D uncertain. This receptor was identified in a man in his fifties or sixties who received an inactivated influenza vaccine. Sequencing was performed on PBMCs from blood, taken 45 days after vaccination. For the CDR3, the DNA is TGTGCCACCAGCAGAGATTTGGCGCAAGAGACCCAGTACTTC. It yields the protein CATSRDLAQETQYF.